The rows below give T cell receptor beta chains drawn from one sample of a study of blood T cell repertoires in COVID-19. The assay was immunoSEQ multiplex PCR, and TCRdb's table has in-frame clones only and misses some. This repertoire shows under 250,000 clones, approximately 88% found once; its top ten account for roughly 6.8%. What was sequenced was peripheral blood. All receptors come from a woman under 40 with COVID-19, enrolled during active disease. Both conserved end residues are part of each CDR3. The D gene is left open where the match is weak. Clone size is shown for a subset of rows, as once, few, many or a class of expanded clone.

D	V	size	J	DNA	CDR3
TRBD1	TRBV5-5	NA	TRBJ1-5	TGTGCCCGTGGGACAGGGTGGAATCAGCCCCAGCATTTT	CARGTGWNQPQHF
NA	TRBV4-3	NA	TRBJ2-5	TGCGCCAGCAGCCAAGGGGTCGACAGTGTCCAAGAGACCCAGTACTTC	CASSQGVDSVQETQYF
NA	TRBV6-7	NA	TRBJ1-5	TGTGCCAATCCGACAGTAGTCAATCAGCCCCAGCATTTT	CANPTVVNQPQHF
NA	TRBV7-8	NA	TRBJ1-2	TGTGCCAGCAGCTTAGGATTGGAGCTTGGGGGCTACACCTTC	CASSLGLELGGYTF
NA	TRBV19	NA	TRBJ1-1	TGTGCCGTCGGGGTCCAGAACACTGAAGCTTTCTTT	CAVGVQNTEAFF
NA	TRBV30	NA	TRBJ1-2	TGTGCCTGGAGTGGCAGGAACTATGGCTACACCTTC	CAWSGRNYGYTF
TRBD2	TRBV18	NA	TRBJ2-7	TGTGCCAGCTCACCCTACATGAACTTACTAGCGGGGGAGGTCTACGAGCAGTACTTC	CASSPYMNLLAGEVYEQYF
NA	TRBV11-2	NA	TRBJ2-7	TGTGCCAGCAGCTTAGATCGGGGGAGGCACGAGCAGTACTTC	CASSLDRGRHEQYF
TRBD2	TRBV10-2	NA	TRBJ2-2	TGCGCCAGCAGTGGAGTAGCGGGAATTGGCGGGGAGCTGTTTTTT	CASSGVAGIGGELFF
NA	TRBV19	NA	TRBJ1-2	TGTGCCAGTACCCAAAAGGGGGACTATGGCTACACCTTC	CASTQKGDYGYTF
NA	TRBV20-1	NA	TRBJ2-1	TGCAGTGCTAGTGTGGAGAGCTCCTACAATGAGCAGTTCTTC	CSASVESSYNEQFF
NA	TRBV13	NA	TRBJ2-6	TGTGCCAGCAGCTTAGGCAACAGCTTCTCTGGGGCCAACGTCCTGACTTTC	CASSLGNSFSGANVLTF
NA	TRBV21-1	NA	TRBJ1-1	TGTGCCAGCAGCACCCGGGACAGGTGGATTGAGATTGAAGCTTTCTTT	CASSTRDRWIEIEAFF
NA	TRBV11-2	NA	TRBJ2-7	TGTGCCAGCAGCCTAGCAGGAGGGGAGCAGTACTTC	CASSLAGGEQYF
TRBD1	TRBV7-9	few	TRBJ2-1	TGTGCCAGCAGCTCCCGCCCCGGGACAGGGGGCATCCATGAGCAGTTCTTC	CASSSRPGTGGIHEQFF
NA	TRBV3-1/TRBV3-2	NA	TRBJ1-2	TGTGCCAGCAGCAACCGGGACTATGGCTACACCTTC	CASSNRDYGYTF
NA	TRBV6-5	once	TRBJ1-5	TGTGCCAGCAGTTACTCGGGAGGGGATCAGCCCCAGCATTTT	CASSYSGGDQPQHF
NA	TRBV9	NA	TRBJ2-3	TGTGCCAGCAGCGTCCTGTCTAGCACAGATACGCAGTATTTT	CASSVLSSTDTQYF
TRBD1	TRBV4-2	NA	TRBJ1-4	TGTGCCAGCAGCCCCGGACAGGGAAGTGAAAAACTGTTTTTT	CASSPGQGSEKLFF
NA	TRBV29-1	NA	TRBJ2-6	TGCAGCGTTGCCGGCAGGCTCTCTGGGGCCAACGTCCTGACTTTC	CSVAGRLSGANVLTF
NA	TRBV10-1	once	TRBJ1-1	TGCGCCAGCAGTTATGCACCCCAGGGCGGTGAAGCTTTCTTT	CASSYAPQGGEAFF
TRBD1	TRBV19	NA	TRBJ2-1	TGTGCCAGTAGCACTGGACAGGGAAGCGGCAATGAGCAGTTCTTC	CASSTGQGSGNEQFF
NA	TRBV12-5	NA	TRBJ2-1	TGTGCTAGTGGTTTCCTTATAAATGAGCAGTTCTTC	CASGFLINEQFF
NA	TRBV25-1	many	TRBJ1-2	TGTGCCAGCACGGCGGGATATGGGAACTATGGCTACACCTTC	CASTAGYGNYGYTF
NA	TRBV10-3	NA	TRBJ1-2	TGTGCCACGGCTTTGAATGGGGGGACCGACTATGGCTACACCTTC	CATALNGGTDYGYTF
NA	TRBV2	NA	TRBJ2-3	TGTGCCAGCAGTGGACAGGGACTAGTGCCATATGATACGCAGTATTTT	CASSGQGLVPYDTQYF
NA	TRBV7-2	once	TRBJ1-5	TGTGCCAGCAGCTGGGGGGGGACCCAGCCCCAGCATTTT	CASSWGGTQPQHF
NA	TRBV14	once	TRBJ1-2	TGTGCCAGCAGAGATATTGAAGGGGGGGCTAACTATGGCTACACCTTC	CASRDIEGGANYGYTF
NA	TRBV4-2	NA	TRBJ2-3	TGTGCCAGCAGCCAAGCTGGCACAGATACGCAGTATTTT	CASSQAGTDTQYF
TRBD1	TRBV18	NA	TRBJ1-1	TGTGCCAGCTCATCCGGGACAGGGATGGTAAGGAACACTGAAGCTTTCTTT	CASSSGTGMVRNTEAFF
TRBD1	TRBV7-9	NA	TRBJ1-2	TGTGCCAGCAGCCGGGGACAGGGGGATGGCTACACCTTC	CASSRGQGDGYTF
NA	TRBV10-3	NA	TRBJ1-4	TGTGCCATCACCCCAGGGCCGGAAAAACTGTTTTTT	CAITPGPEKLFF
NA	TRBV28	NA	TRBJ1-2	TGTGCCAGCAGTTTACCCGACAGCGTCTATGGCTACACCTTC	CASSLPDSVYGYTF
TRBD2	TRBV3-1/TRBV3-2	once	TRBJ2-7	TGTGCCAGCAGCCCAGCACTACTAGCGCGCGAGCAGTACTTC	CASSPALLAREQYF
NA	TRBV7-8	NA	TRBJ2-1	TGTGCCAGCAGCCCTTTGTGGGAGAGGCTCTACAATGAGCAGTTCTTC	CASSPLWERLYNEQFF
TRBD1	TRBV18	NA	TRBJ2-6	TGTGCCAGCTCCCGGGACAGTCGAACTGCTGGGGCCAACGTCCTGACTTTC	CASSRDSRTAGANVLTF
TRBD1	TRBV27	NA	TRBJ1-6	TGTGCCAGCAGGACTTACGGGACAGGAAATTCACCCCTCCACTTT	CASRTYGTGNSPLHF
TRBD1	TRBV6-5	NA	TRBJ2-3	TGTGCCAGCAGTCTAGGGGACAGGAGGACAGATACGCAGTATTTT	CASSLGDRRTDTQYF
NA	TRBV6-6	few	TRBJ2-7	TGTGCCAGCAGTCCCCTCGGCAGGGACTCCTACGAGCAGTACTTC	CASSPLGRDSYEQYF
TRBD1	TRBV19	NA	TRBJ2-5	TGTGCCAGTAGTATTACAACAGGGGTGCAAGAGACCCAGTACTTC	CASSITTGVQETQYF
NA	TRBV27	NA	TRBJ2-7	TGTGCCAGCAGTCCGGGACCCAGGGGCTACGAGCAGTACTTC	CASSPGPRGYEQYF
TRBD2	TRBV3-1/TRBV3-2	NA	TRBJ2-7	TGTGCCAGCAGCCAAGGACGGGGGGGCTACGAGCAGTACTTC	CASSQGRGGYEQYF
TRBD1	TRBV7-2	once	TRBJ1-2	TGTGCCAGCAGCTTAGCGCAGGGGGGCTCCGGCTATGGCTACACCTTC	CASSLAQGGSGYGYTF
TRBD1	TRBV19	NA	TRBJ1-1	TGTGCCAGCTACACACAAGGACAGGGATTGGACACTGAAGCTTTCTTT	CASYTQGQGLDTEAFF
NA	TRBV19	NA	TRBJ2-2	TGTGCCAGTAGTTTCGGTTCTGGTACCGGGGAGCTGTTTTTT	CASSFGSGTGELFF
TRBD1	TRBV19	NA	TRBJ1-2	TGTGCCAGTAACGCGGGGACAGGGGTTGTCTATGGCTACACCTTC	CASNAGTGVVYGYTF
TRBD1	TRBV9	NA	TRBJ2-3	TGTGCCAGCAGCATCCGGGACAGGAACACAGATACGCAGTATTTT	CASSIRDRNTDTQYF
TRBD2	TRBV6-4	NA	TRBJ2-1	TGTGCCAGCAGTCCGACTAGCGGGAGGGGGAATGAGCAGTTCTTC	CASSPTSGRGNEQFF
TRBD2	TRBV5-1	NA	TRBJ2-2	TGCGCCAGCAGCTTGGTCGTAGCGGGAGGGCCGGGCACCGGGGAGCTGTTTTTT	CASSLVVAGGPGTGELFF
NA	TRBV11-2	NA	TRBJ1-6	TGTGCCAGCAGCCCAAGCTATGATTCACCCCTCCACTTT	CASSPSYDSPLHF
TRBD1	TRBV18	NA	TRBJ2-7	TGTGCCAGCTCCCTAGGGACAGGGGGCGCGTACGAGCAGTACTTC	CASSLGTGGAYEQYF
TRBD1	TRBV7-9	NA	TRBJ2-5	TGTGCCAGCAGCTTGGCAGACAGGGGTGCCCAAGAGACCCAGTACTTC	CASSLADRGAQETQYF
TRBD2	TRBV3-1/TRBV3-2	NA	TRBJ2-1	TGTGCCAGCAGCCAAGCGAGCGGGGGGTTTTCCTACAATGAGCAGTTCTTC	CASSQASGGFSYNEQFF
NA	TRBV3-1/TRBV3-2	once	TRBJ1-5	TGTGCCAGCAGCCAAGGGTACCGGGACACAGAAGATCAGCCCCAGCATTTT	CASSQGYRDTEDQPQHF
NA	TRBV14	NA	TRBJ2-5	TGTGCCAGCAGCCAGCCTGGGGGGGAGACCCAGTACTTC	CASSQPGGETQYF
TRBD1	TRBV5-5	NA	TRBJ1-6	TGTGCCAGCAGCTTGCTTGAGGGGGCTCGAAATTCACCCCTCCACTTT	CASSLLEGARNSPLHF
TRBD2	TRBV6-2/TRBV6-3	NA	TRBJ2-1	TGTGCCAGCAGTAGACTAGCGGGGGAGCGGGAGCAGTTCTTC	CASSRLAGEREQFF
NA	TRBV10-1	NA	TRBJ2-5	TGCGCCAGCAGTGAGGGACAGACCCAAGAGACCCAGTACTTC	CASSEGQTQETQYF
NA	TRBV28	NA	TRBJ1-2	TGTGCCAGCACCGTCGGACACGAAAACTATGGCTACACCTTC	CASTVGHENYGYTF
TRBD1	TRBV11-2	NA	TRBJ2-2	TGTGCCAGCATCCCGGGACAGGGAGCTTCAGCGGGGAACACCGGGGAGCTGTTTTTT	CASIPGQGASAGNTGELFF